These 32 T cell receptor beta chains were all obtained from the same sample, sequenced in a study of memory CD4+ T cells and cytomegalovirus serostatus. The sort gate was single viable CD3+CD4+CD8-CD45RO+ cells for memory CD4+ T cells. Assay: immunoSEQ multiplex PCR; the TCRdb copy retains only in-frame clones and omits some. Here the sample spans 55,000 or so clones, more than 70% being singletons. Sequencing input: memory CD4+ T cells from blood. All receptors come from an adult in good health and CMV-seropositive.

This chain links TRBV7-8 with TRBJ2-2; D ambiguous. CDR3 length: 15 residues. CDR1 is SGHVS and CDR2 is FQNEAQ in the germline V gene. V lost 1 base and J lost 4, with 10 bases in between. CDR3 loop: CASSLGAGPTGELFF. The CDR3 bases are TGTGCCAGCAGCTTAGGGGCAGGCCCCACCGGGGAGCTGTTTTTT.

The V gene is TRBV30, the J gene TRBJ1-4; no reliable D call. CDR3 length equals 10 residues. Germline assignment: CDR1 GTSNPN and CDR2 SVGIG (reference sequence). Trimming removed 3 bases at V and 5 bases at J, with 1 base between. CDR3 in DNA: TGTGCCTGGAGGAATGAAAAACTGTTTTTT. It is translated as CAWRNEKLFF.

This sequence joins TRBV25-1 and TRBJ2-7; no clear D. V dropped 6 bases and J dropped 5 bases, with 8 bases sitting between them. The CDR3 runs 11 residues. Germline CDR1 and CDR2: MGHDK and SYGVNS. CDR3 DNA sequence: TGTGCCAGCAGGGATAGGGACGAGCAGTACTTC. Its protein product is CASRDRDEQYF.

The chain is built from TRBV7-3 and TRBJ1-2; weak D call: TRBD1 (6 bases). V was trimmed by 1 base and J by 8 bases, leaving 11 bases between them. The CDR3 totals 13 residues. Germline V CDR1 and CDR2: SGHTA, FQGTGA. The DNA for the CDR3 is TGTGCCAGCAGCTTAAAGGGGGGTGGCGGCTACACCTTC. Residues: CASSLKGGGGYTF.

V is TRBV19 and J is TRBJ1-1, with D tentatively TRBD1 (6 bases). The V gene lost 3 bases and the J gene lost 3 bases, with 20 bases spanning the gap. CDR3 length: 17 amino acids. The germline V gene encodes CDR1 LNHDA and CDR2 SQIVND (reference sequence). CDR3 region: CASSILTGGAGDTEAFF. CDR3 in DNA: TGTGCCAGTAGTATCCTAACCGGGGGCGCCGGGGACACTGAAGCTTTCTTT. The whole variable domain, filled in from reference TRBV19 and TRBJ1-1, reads DGGITQSPKYLFRKEGQNVTLSCEQNLNHDAMYWYRQDPGQGLRLIYYSQIVNDFQKGDIAEGYSVSREKKESFPLTVTSAQKNPTAFYLCASSILTGGAGDTEAFFGQGTRLTVV.

This clone was recorded a few times. This sequence joins TRBV5-1 and TRBJ2-2; 15 bases match TRBD2. This CDR3 contains 19 residues. Germline trimming cut 3 bases from V and 4 bases from J; bases unmatched to any gene: 10. Per germline, CDR1 SGHRS and CDR2 YFSETQ. For the CDR3, the DNA is TGCGCCAGCAGCTATGGACTAGCGGGAGGGCCGGCGGCCACCGGGGAGCTGTTTTTT. Translating it yields CASSYGLAGGPAATGELFF.

The rearrangement links TRBV9 to TRBJ2-3; 9 nucleotides line up with TRBD2. V was pared by 5 bases and J by 0 bases, with 4 bases of the junction left unmatched. From germline, CDR1 is SGDLS and CDR2 YYNGEE. The CDR3 is made up of 15 amino acids. Written as DNA, the CDR3 is TGTGCCAGCAGTGTTAGCGGGGGCAGCACAGATACGCAGTATTTT. It specifies CASSVSGGSTDTQYF.

This chain uses TRBV10-3 with TRBJ1-5; D call uncertain. Germline CDR1 reads ENHRY; CDR2 reads SYGVKD. The V end was cut by 10 bases, the J end by 2 bases, with 12 bases between. There are 13 residues in the CDR3. This CDR3 is CATSPAGNQPQHF. DNA of the CDR3: TGTGCCACCTCCCCGGCGGGCAATCAGCCCCAGCATTTT.

The genes are TRBV6-5 and TRBJ2-5; 14 bases are shared with TRBD2. Trimming removed 6 bases from V and 7 bases from J; junction bases left unmatched: 7. Germline CDR1 is MNHEY and CDR2 is SVGAGI. The length of the CDR3 is 15 residues. CDR3 residues: CASRRTSGGLGTQYF. For the CDR3, the DNA is TGTGCCAGCAGACGGACTAGCGGGGGGCTGGGGACCCAGTACTTC.

This clone showed up just once. For the CDR3, the DNA is TGTGCCAGCAGTTTACCCTCGCACCAGCCCCAGCATTTT. It yields the protein CASSLPSHQPQHF. The chain joins TRBV28 to TRBJ1-5; D gene uncertain. This CDR3 is built from 13 residues. Trimming took 2 bases from V and 7 from J, leaving 9 bases between them. CDR1 is MDHEN, CDR2 SYDVKM, per germline.

This clone was seen once. The chain carries TRBV28 and TRBJ1-5, with D tentatively TRBD1 (5 bases). The V gene's germline CDR1 is MDHEN and CDR2 SYDVKM. The germline V and J ends were trimmed by 6 bases and 10 bases, with 16 bases remaining between them. This CDR3 is 13 amino acids long. The DNA for the CDR3 is TGTGCCAGCAGGCGAAGAACTCGGGACCCCCAGCATTTT. As protein: CASRRRTRDPQHF.

V usage is TRBV28 and J usage is TRBJ1-1, with a possible D match to TRBD1 (5 bases). In germline, CDR1 is MDHEN, CDR2 SYDVKM. The germline V and J ends were trimmed by 3 bases and 8 bases, with 13 bases remaining between them. This CDR3 is 13 amino acids long. DNA of the CDR3: TGTGCCAGCAGTTTGGCAGGGACTTTGGAAGCTTTCTTT. As protein: CASSLAGTLEAFF.

This chain connects TRBV5-1 to TRBJ2-1; TRBD2 aligns across 9 bases. Trimming took 7 bases from V and 8 from J; bases not matched to a gene: 13. Germline V lookup: CDR1 SGHRS, CDR2 YFSETQ. The CDR3 contains 15 residues. The CDR3, as DNA: TGCGCCAGCGGCCGAGTAGCGGGAGAGGCGCATGAGCAGTTCTTC. Translating gives CASGRVAGEAHEQFF. Combining the CDR3 with reference TRBV5-1 and TRBJ2-1 gives the whole variable domain KAGVTQTPRYLIKTRGQQVTLSCSPISGHRSVSWYQQTPGQGLQFLFEYFSETQRNKGNFPGRFSGRQFSNSRSEMNVSTLELGDSALYLCASGRVAGEAHEQFFGPGTRLTVL.

The chain employs TRBV4-1 and TRBJ1-1, with D possibly TRBD1 on 6 matching bases. The CDR3 extends over 13 amino acids. Trimming left V 5 bases short and J 5 bases short, with 12 bases between. The germline CDR1 and CDR2 sequences are MGHRA and YSYEKL. CDR3 nucleotide sequence: TGCGCCAGCAGCAGACAGGTGGGGACTGAAGCTTTCTTT. This encodes CASSRQVGTEAFF.

The CDR3 is CASSLTGPRSSEQFF. The CDR3 region has the DNA TGCGCCAGCAGCTTAACCGGGCCTCGTTCAAGTGAGCAGTTCTTC. The chain has TRBV5-1 and TRBJ2-1; D unresolved. Trimming removed 2 bases at V and 9 bases at J, with 18 bases between. Germline values: CDR1 SGHRS, CDR2 YFSETQ. The length of the CDR3 is 15 residues.

This clone is a singleton in its sample. This chain connects TRBV7-3 to TRBJ1-5; D is uncertain. Trimming stripped 1 base from V and 3 bases from J, with 4 bases between. The CDR3 loop spans 13 amino acids. Germline V gene lookup returns CDR1 SGHTA and CDR2 FQGTGA. CDR3 sequence (DNA): TGTGCCAGCAGCTTAAATGCCAATCAGCCCCAGCATTTT. The encoded protein is CASSLNANQPQHF.

There are a few counts of this clone. V is TRBV5-6 and J is TRBJ1-1; D uncertain. The V and J ends lost 1 base and 0 bases respectively, with 13 bases between them. Germline CDR1 reads SGHDT; CDR2 reads YYEEEE. This CDR3 has 16 amino acids. The CDR3 coding sequence is TGTGCCAGCAGCTTGTATGGGGTAGGGCTGAACACTGAAGCTTTCTTT. It codes for CASSLYGVGLNTEAFF.

The chain uses TRBV18 and TRBJ2-3, with D possibly being TRBD2 (5 bases). V shed 4 bases and J shed 0 bases, with 8 bases lying between them. Germline values: CDR1 KGHSH, CDR2 LQKENI. The CDR3 is 14 amino acids. The CDR3 spells CASSQAGSTDTQYF. The CDR3, as DNA: TGTGCCAGCTCACAGGCGGGCAGCACAGATACGCAGTATTTT.

V gene TRBV5-6 combines with J gene TRBJ2-1; the match to TRBD2 covers 12 bases. V was clipped by 4 bases and J by 6 bases; unmatched bases: 8. Looked up from germline, CDR1 is SGHDT and CDR2 is YYEEEE. The CDR3 is made up of 16 amino acids. The CDR3 loop is CASSPLAGGPVNEQFF. DNA of the CDR3: TGTGCCAGCAGCCCCCTAGCGGGGGGGCCAGTCAATGAGCAGTTCTTC.

CDR3 residues: CASSGTSGYQETQYF. The CDR3 DNA reads TGTGCCAGCAGTGGGACTAGCGGGTACCAAGAGACCCAGTACTTC. V is TRBV2 and J is TRBJ2-5, with 11 bases lining up with TRBD2. J was trimmed by 0 bases and V by 4 bases; bases with no gene match: 1. The CDR3 has 15 amino acids. The germline V gene has CDR1 SNHLY and CDR2 FYNNEI.

This chain joins TRBV2 and TRBJ2-6; D call uncertain. This CDR3 contains 16 residues. Trimming removed 1 base from V and 0 bases from J, with 7 bases in between. In germline, CDR1 is SNHLY, CDR2 FYNNEI. This chain's CDR3 is CASSEDIHSGANVLTF. The CDR3 DNA sequence: TGTGCCAGCAGTGAAGACATCCACTCTGGGGCCAACGTCCTGACTTTC.

This clone was recorded only once. This chain uses TRBV5-5 with TRBJ2-7; tentative D call: TRBD2 (6 bases). This CDR3 is built from 14 residues. Germline CDR1 is SGHKS and CDR2 is YYEKEE (reference sequence). Trimming left V 0 bases short and J 4 bases short, with 11 bases between. Written as DNA, the CDR3 is TGTGCCAGCAGCTTGGTTGGGAGGAGTTACGAGCAGTACTTC. This codes for CASSLVGRSYEQYF.

V gene TRBV6-4 combines with J gene TRBJ1-2; the D is unclear. Germline loops: CDR1 MRHNA, CDR2 SNTAGT. CDR3 size: 15 residues. Between the trimmed V and J ends, which lost 0 bases and 1 base, there was a span of 9 bases. The CDR3 region is CASSDSVGINYGYTF. In nucleotides, the CDR3 is TGTGCCAGCAGTGACTCGGTGGGGATTAACTATGGCTACACCTTC.

The CDR3 DNA reads as TGTGCCAGCAAGGGCGGGACAGGCAATCAGCCCCAGCATTTT. Amino acid sequence: CASKGGTGNQPQHF. The J gene is TRBJ1-5, the V gene TRBV27; 7 positions match TRBD1. The CDR3 is 14 amino acids. The V and J ends lost 7 bases and 2 bases, in that order; junction bases with no gene match: 5. From germline, CDR1 is MNHEY and CDR2 SMNVEV (reference sequence).

The chain uses TRBV30 and TRBJ1-4; the match to TRBD1 covers 7 bases. This CDR3 has 15 amino acids. Per germline, CDR1 GTSNPN and CDR2 SVGIG (reference sequence). V lost 3 bases to trimming and J lost 4 bases; unmatched junction nucleotides: 8. The CDR3 bases are TGTGCCTGGAGCCGGGGGGACAGCCTTAATGAAAAACTGTTTTTT. This translates into CAWSRGDSLNEKLFF.

The chain employs TRBV6-6 and TRBJ1-5; D possibly corresponds to TRBD1 (6 bases). V lost 1 base to trimming and J lost 4 bases, with 8 bases between them. Germline V gene sequence: CDR1 MNHNY, CDR2 SVGAGI (reference sequence). The CDR3 contains 14 residues. The CDR3 protein is CASSYLQGNQPQHF. In DNA form, the CDR3 reads TGTGCCAGCAGTTACTTACAGGGAAATCAGCCCCAGCATTTT.

CDR3 amino acids: CASSRFPTSNQETQYF. The CDR3, as DNA: TGTGCCAGCAGCCGATTCCCGACTAGCAATCAAGAGACCCAGTACTTC. The rearrangement links TRBV2 to TRBJ2-5, with TRBD2 matching 7 bases. The CDR3 is 16 residues long. J lost 2 bases, V lost 6 bases, and 12 bases had no gene match. Germline loops: CDR1 SNHLY, CDR2 FYNNEI.

A single count supports this clone. The chain links TRBV5-6 to TRBJ1-6; a possible D gene is TRBD1 (5 bases). CDR3 length: 15 residues. V dropped 1 base and J dropped 3 bases, with 8 bases sitting between them. Per the germline V gene, CDR1 is SGHDT and CDR2 is YYEEEE. The CDR3 DNA reads as TGTGCCAGCAGCTTGAGACAGATCTATAATTCACCCCTCCACTTT. Translating gives CASSLRQIYNSPLHF.

This clone was observed a handful of times. The V gene is TRBV7-2, the J gene TRBJ2-3; D is ambiguous. The ends were cut back, 2 bases at V and 1 base at J, with 7 bases in the middle. CDR3 length: 14 amino acids. Germline CDR1 reads SGHTA; CDR2 reads FQGNSA. The DNA for the CDR3 is TGTGCCAGCAGCTTAAGCCTAGGCACAGATACGCAGTATTTT. Protein sequence: CASSLSLGTDTQYF. Looking up the rest from reference TRBV7-2 and TRBJ2-3 gives the full variable domain: GAGVSQSPSNKVTEKGKDVELRCDPISGHTALYWYRQSLGQGLEFLIYFQGNSAPDKSGLPSDRFSAERTGGSVSTLTIQRTQQEDSAVYLCASSLSLGTDTQYFGPGTRLTVL.

Only one count was recorded for this clone. This rearrangement joins TRBV25-1 to TRBJ2-7, with 8 bases fitting TRBD1. The CDR3 has 13 residues. The germline gives CDR1 MGHDK, CDR2 SYGVNS. After removal of 6 bases from V and 1 base from J, the junction contained 2 bases not matched to a gene. The CDR3 sequence is CASSRQGSYEQYF. The CDR3 DNA follows: TGTGCCAGCAGCCGACAGGGGTCCTACGAGCAGTACTTC.

The V call is TRBV19, the J call TRBJ2-7; TRBD2 might be the D (5 bases). Germline loops: CDR1 LNHDA, CDR2 SQIVND (reference sequence). The CDR3 is 13 residues long. V lost 3 bases and J lost 2, with 8 bases in between. DNA for the CDR3: TGTGCCAGTAGTATCGACTACACCTACGAGCAGTACTTC. As protein: CASSIDYTYEQYF.

V usage is TRBV4-2 and J usage is TRBJ2-3; 10 bases fit TRBD2. This CDR3 spans 16 amino acids. The V gene's germline CDR1 is LGHNA and CDR2 YNFKEQ. J gave up 2 bases and V 4 bases, and 6 bases lay outside the gene matches. The CDR3 protein is CASSPTSGKYTDTQYF. The CDR3 DNA reads as TGTGCCAGCAGCCCTACTAGCGGGAAGTACACAGATACGCAGTATTTT.